This TCR beta chain was found in a study of cytomegalovirus exposure and HLA in healthy donors. Study-wide context: Unique TCR beta sequences numbering about 100 million came from approximately 180 million T cells in an earlier analysis. Findings and limits, study-wide: In a later analysis, across HLA loci, associated TCR counts were highest for DRB1, lowest for HLA-C. Listed as cytomegalovirus-associated were about 160 TCR beta chains.

Vbeta (60) and Jbeta (13) primers were used in the PCR. Here immunoSEQ multiplex PCR was the method, and the copy in TCRdb shows in-frame clones only, minus some. The sample records 100,000 to 150,000 clones, 77% being singletons. Germline V gene data show CDR1 as MDHEN and CDR2 as SYDVKM. The CDR3 sequence is 12 residues long. Trimming shortened V by 7 bases and J by 4 bases, and 10 bases separated the two germline ends. A word on this clone: Its antigen remains unknown.

This clonotype was sampled from a male donor in good health and CMV-seropositive. Sequencing used PBMCs. The V and J genes are TRBV28 and TRBJ2-5; possible D gene TRBD2, 5 bases. The chain's CDR3 is CASNEGTETQYF. Here the CDR3 DNA reads TGTGCCAGCAACGAGGGTACAGAGACCCAGTACTTC.